The present entry profiles one T cell receptor beta chain with its context. Its specificity is not known. This record belongs to a study of T cells in Graves' hyperthyroidism and ophthalmopathy. Study background: Peripheral blood draws took place at initial diagnosis, ahead of any treatment.

Study-level points and caveats: Ophthalmopathy got predicted by the model a median approximately 6.3 months before its onset. Most clonotypes that expanded in the thyroid above 0.001 also showed up in blood.

Amplified regions were TCR beta CDR3 sequences from RNA transcripts. HTBI primers were employed in a first-round RT-PCR of the TCR CDR3. From the multiplex PCR reads, TCRdb called clonotypes with MiXCR, one entry per CDR3 protein. The sample comprises over 550,000 distinct CDR3 sequences, approximately 16% of which are singletons, and around a sixth rests with the top ten. This CDR3 contains 16 residues. CDR1 and CDR2 (germline): SEHNR, FQNEAQ (reference sequence). V gave up 0 bases and J gave up 4 bases, with 12 bases separating them. Subjects aged 18 to 65 presented with newly diagnosed hyperthyroidism of less than 2 months' duration.

Source material: blood. The chain employs TRBV7-9 and TRBJ2-2; D gene ambiguous. The source is a woman between 18 and 29 years old with Graves' hyperthyroidism. In nucleotides, the CDR3 is TGTGCCAGCAGCTTAGCGAAGGGTCCGGGCACCGGGGAGCTGTTTTTT. Translated: CASSLAKGPGTGELFF.